The subject of this entry is one T cell receptor (beta chain). The data were obtained in a study of T cell repertoires in cytomegalovirus infection. In the study overall: TCR beta signatures that were public indicated CMV infection and matching HLA type.

MiXCR was run by TCRdb on the reads, yielding one entry per CDR3 protein. The sample consists of some 150,000 distinct CDR3 sequences, less than 25% of them appearing once. This CDR3 is built from 15 residues. The ends were cut back, 3 bases at V and 2 bases at J, with 13 bases in the middle. Germline V CDR1 and CDR2: KGHSH, LQKENI. J is TRBJ1-1 and V is TRBV18; D may be TRBD1 (6 bases). This receptor was obtained from a human donor in good health (CMV status not recorded). Some clones in this sample may be carry-over from other donors' samples. Sequencing used PBMCs. As DNA, the CDR3 is TGTGCCAGCTCACCTCGAACAGGGCTAAACACTGAAGCTTTCTTT. Translation gives CASSPRTGLNTEAFF. The full variable domain, rest sourced from reference TRBV18 and TRBJ1-1, is NAGVMQNPRHLVRRRGQEARLRCSPMKGHSHVYWYRQLPEEGLKFMVYLQKENIIDESGMPKERFSAEFPKEGPSILRIQQVVRGDSAAYFCASSPRTGLNTEAFFGQGTRLTVV.